Listed here are 20 T cell receptor beta chains from one sample, sequenced in a study of control samples from healthy donors and cancer patients. Assay used: immunoSEQ multiplex PCR; TCRdb lists only in-frame clones, some missing. Altogether around 170,000 clones are present, about 90% being singletons, with the ten largest covering approximately 1.4%. The sequenced material came from blood. Source of these receptors: a woman in her 50s in good health.

V gene TRBV7-8 combines with J gene TRBJ1-3, with D hard to call. CDR3 length: 17 amino acids. The V and J ends lost 1 base and 0 bases respectively, with 13 bases between them. Looked up from germline, CDR1 is SGHVS and CDR2 is FQNEAQ. The CDR3 loop is CASSLDGRFHSGNTIYF. CDR3 nucleotides: TGTGCCAGCAGCTTAGACGGGAGGTTTCACTCTGGAAACACCATATATTTT.

The rearrangement uses TRBV28 and TRBJ1-4; TRBD1 aligns across 8 bases. Germline lookup yields CDR1 MDHEN and CDR2 SYDVKM. This CDR3 spans 15 amino acids. Trimming at V came to 4 bases and at J to 13 bases, leaving 14 bases not matched to a gene. The CDR3 reads CASSSPGQGDLGLFF. CDR3 in DNA: TGTGCCAGCAGTTCTCCCGGACAGGGAGACCTGGGACTGTTTTTT.

The rearrangement uses TRBV29-1 and TRBJ1-6; 7 bases match TRBD1. Per germline, CDR1 SQVTM and CDR2 ANQGSEA. Germline trimming cut 4 bases from V and 9 bases from J; bases unmatched to any gene: 9. CDR3 length: 14 amino acids. CDR3: CSVAVQGKSSPLHF. In DNA form, the CDR3 reads TGCAGCGTTGCTGTACAGGGGAAAAGTTCACCCCTCCACTTT.

This clone has only one observation. The gene calls are TRBV15 and TRBJ1-1; a possible D gene is TRBD1 (6 bases). Trimming removed 4 bases at V and 5 bases at J, with 14 bases between. The CDR3 runs to 14 residues. From germline, CDR1 is LNHNV and CDR2 YYDKDF (reference sequence). The CDR3 loop is CATSTEDRWTEAFF. The CDR3 nucleotides are TGTGCCACCAGCACGGAGGACAGATGGACTGAAGCTTTCTTT.

V gene TRBV2 combines with J gene TRBJ1-1; no definite D call. CDR3 length: 14 amino acids. V was clipped by 1 base and J by 0 bases, with 6 bases between them. CDR1 is SNHLY and CDR2 is FYNNEI in the germline V gene. The CDR3 region is CASSEGSMNTEAFF. DNA for the CDR3: TGTGCCAGCAGTGAAGGAAGCATGAACACTGAAGCTTTCTTT.

The rearrangement links TRBV7-9 to TRBJ2-3, with 11 nucleotides matching TRBD1. This CDR3 is 15 amino acids long. The germline gives CDR1 SEHNR, CDR2 FQNEAQ (reference sequence). V shed 5 bases, J shed 3 bases, and the junction held 4 bases outside the gene matches. The CDR3 is CASSPGQGATDTQYF. In DNA, the CDR3 is TGTGCCAGCAGCCCTGGACAGGGGGCGACAGATACGCAGTATTTT.

CDR3: CASSFRDRGVPTLHF. Here the CDR3 DNA reads TGTGCCAGCAGCTTCCGGGACAGGGGAGTTCCTACCCTCCACTTT. This chain joins TRBV5-8 and TRBJ1-6, with TRBD1 identical over 10 bases. Losses at the gene ends were 2 bases for V and 14 bases for J; bases not matched to a gene: 10. CDR1 is SGHTS and CDR2 is YDEGEE in the germline V gene. There are 15 residues in the CDR3.

The V gene is TRBV7-9, the J gene TRBJ2-4, with D possibly TRBD1 on 5 matching bases. Per the germline V gene, CDR1 is SEHNR and CDR2 is FQNEAQ (reference sequence). The CDR3 contains 16 residues. The germline V and J ends were trimmed by 5 bases and 7 bases, with 21 bases remaining between them. The DNA for the CDR3 is TGTGCCAGCAGCCCGGGCTATTTCGACAGTAAGAACATTCAGTACTTC. This encodes CASSPGYFDSKNIQYF.

The CDR3 DNA sequence: TGTGCCAGCAGCTTAAGTAACAGGGTGAGCTATGGCTACACCTTC. This translates into CASSLSNRVSYGYTF. This rearrangement joins TRBV11-2 to TRBJ1-2; TRBD1 is a possible D gene (6 bases). In germline, CDR1 is SGHAT, CDR2 FQNNGV. V was cut by 2 bases and J by 4 bases, with 14 bases left in between. The CDR3 runs to 15 residues.

The chain uses TRBV12-3 or TRBV12-4 and TRBJ2-7; a possible D gene is TRBD1 (6 bases). V lost 6 bases to trimming and J lost 9 bases, with 15 bases between them. The CDR3 runs 12 residues. This CDR3 reads CASSNRGQRQYF. The CDR3 DNA reads as TGTGCCAGCAGCAATCGGGGACAACGGCAGTACTTC.

The chain carries TRBV27 and TRBJ2-1; 8 nucleotides match TRBD1. The CDR3 length is 15 residues. V lost 6 bases and J lost 0; bases outside the gene matches: 4. Germline V gene lookup returns CDR1 MNHEY and CDR2 SMNVEV (reference sequence). The CDR3 region has the DNA TGTGCCAGCAGGCGAACAGGGGGCTCCTACAATGAGCAGTTCTTC. Protein sequence: CASRRTGGSYNEQFF.

Details on this clone: A junction end diverges from the germline sequence, so it may reflect a read error. The CDR3 reads CASSFPGPSVF. Written as DNA, the CDR3 is TGTGCCAGCAGTTTTCCCGGGCCATCGGTCTTT. The chain carries TRBV6-2 or TRBV6-3 and TRBJ1-1, with no clear D. This CDR3 region has 11 residues. Germline V gene sequence: CDR1 MNHEY, CDR2 SVGEGT.

This chain connects TRBV27 to TRBJ2-7; 9 bases fit TRBD1. Trimming removed 5 bases from V and 1 base from J; junction bases left unmatched: 6. CDR1 and CDR2 (germline): MNHEY, SMNVEV (reference sequence). CDR3 length: 15 amino acids. CDR3 nucleotide sequence: TGTGCCAGCAGTCCCAGACAGGGGGTTTCCTACGAGCAGTACTTC. It encodes CASSPRQGVSYEQYF.

The chain recombines TRBV2 with TRBJ1-3, with D perhaps matching TRBD1 (6 bases). Trimming cost V 7 bases and J 3 bases, with 25 bases left between them. Germline values: CDR1 SNHLY, CDR2 FYNNEI. The length of the CDR3 is 18 residues. CDR3 protein: CASTYTLVGALLGNTIYF. CDR3 bases: TGTGCCAGCACCTATACCCTGGTGGGGGCCCTACTTGGAAACACCATATATTTT.

This chain links TRBV12-3 or TRBV12-4 with TRBJ2-3; D not certain. This CDR3 has 13 amino acids. V lost 6 bases and J 0 bases, leaving 7 bases between the germline ends. The CDR3 coding sequence is TGTGCCAGCAGGGTGGGGAGCACAGATACGCAGTATTTT. Amino acids: CASRVGSTDTQYF.

The V call is TRBV5-1, the J call TRBJ2-3, with TRBD2 matching over 11 bases. V gave up 4 bases and J gave up 2 bases; unmatched junction bases: 3. The length of the CDR3 is 15 residues. Per the germline V gene, CDR1 is SGHRS and CDR2 is YFSETQ. The CDR3 nucleotides are TGCGCCAGCAGCCCACTAGCGGGAGACACAGATACGCAGTATTTT. Protein: CASSPLAGDTDTQYF. The complete variable domain, with remaining parts taken from reference TRBV5-1 and TRBJ2-3, reads KAGVTQTPRYLIKTRGQQVTLSCSPISGHRSVSWYQQTPGQGLQFLFEYFSETQRNKGNFPGRFSGRQFSNSRSEMNVSTLELGDSALYLCASSPLAGDTDTQYFGPGTRLTVL.

J is TRBJ1-1 and V is TRBV18; 8 bases are shared with TRBD1. The CDR3 length is 13 residues. V shed 6 bases and J 3 bases; nucleotides not matched to a gene: 3. Looked up from germline, CDR1 is KGHSH and CDR2 is LQKENI. The CDR3 loop is CASSTDRDTEAFF. CDR3 in DNA: TGTGCCAGCTCTACGGACAGGGACACTGAAGCTTTCTTT.

In this sample, this clone turned up once. The chain has TRBV11-1 and TRBJ2-1; 9 nucleotides line up with TRBD2. Germline assignment: CDR1 SGHAT and CDR2 FQDESV (reference sequence). The CDR3 is made up of 14 amino acids. The J segment lost 7 bases and the V segment lost 3 bases, leaving 4 bases of the junction unmatched. CDR3 residues: CASSLLAGRNEQFF. CDR3 DNA sequence: TGTGCCAGCAGCTTGCTAGCGGGGAGGAATGAGCAGTTCTTC. The variable domain in full, completed from reference TRBV11-1 and TRBJ2-1, reads EAEVAQSPRYKITEKSQAVAFWCDPISGHATLYWYRQILGQGPELLVQFQDESVVDDSQLPKDRFSAERLKGVDSTLKIQPAELGDSAMYLCASSLLAGRNEQFFGPGTRLTVL.

The chain couples TRBV27 to TRBJ2-3; 13 positions agree with TRBD2. Germline CDR1 MNHEY, CDR2 SMNVEV (reference sequence). The V gene end was trimmed by 3 bases and the J gene end by 2 bases; junction bases not matched to a gene: 8. This CDR3 has 18 amino acids. CDR3 in amino acids: CASSFRTSGSAFTDTQYF. DNA for the CDR3: TGTGCCAGCAGTTTCAGGACTAGCGGGAGCGCGTTCACAGATACGCAGTATTTT.

The V and J genes are TRBV6-5 and TRBJ1-6; 8 bases are a match to TRBD1. With V trimmed by 0 bases and J by 8 bases, 6 bases remained unmatched. Germline CDR1 and CDR2: MNHEY and SVGAGI. The length of the CDR3 is 16 residues. As DNA, the CDR3 is TGTGCCAGCAGTTACTCCGGACAGGGTGGATATTCACCCCTCCACTTT. Its translation is CASSYSGQGGYSPLHF.